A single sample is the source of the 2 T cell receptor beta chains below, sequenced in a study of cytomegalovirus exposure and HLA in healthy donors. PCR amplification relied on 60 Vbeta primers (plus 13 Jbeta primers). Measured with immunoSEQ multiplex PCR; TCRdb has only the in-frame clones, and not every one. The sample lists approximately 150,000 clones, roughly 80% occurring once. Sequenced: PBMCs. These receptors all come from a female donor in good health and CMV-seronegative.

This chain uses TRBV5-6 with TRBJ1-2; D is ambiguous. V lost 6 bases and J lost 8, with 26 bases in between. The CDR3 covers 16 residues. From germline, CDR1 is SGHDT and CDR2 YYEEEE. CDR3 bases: TGTGCCAGCACCCCGTTTGTAACCCTCCGAATAAGCGGCTACACCTTC. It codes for CASTPFVTLRISGYTF.

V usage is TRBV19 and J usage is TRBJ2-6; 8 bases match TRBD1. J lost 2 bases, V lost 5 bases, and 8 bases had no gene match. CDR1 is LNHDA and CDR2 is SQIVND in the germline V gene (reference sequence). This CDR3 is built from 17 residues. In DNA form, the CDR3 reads TGTGCCAGTAGTCCCCTGGACAGGGCTACTGGGGCCAACGTCCTGACTTTC. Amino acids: CASSPLDRATGANVLTF.